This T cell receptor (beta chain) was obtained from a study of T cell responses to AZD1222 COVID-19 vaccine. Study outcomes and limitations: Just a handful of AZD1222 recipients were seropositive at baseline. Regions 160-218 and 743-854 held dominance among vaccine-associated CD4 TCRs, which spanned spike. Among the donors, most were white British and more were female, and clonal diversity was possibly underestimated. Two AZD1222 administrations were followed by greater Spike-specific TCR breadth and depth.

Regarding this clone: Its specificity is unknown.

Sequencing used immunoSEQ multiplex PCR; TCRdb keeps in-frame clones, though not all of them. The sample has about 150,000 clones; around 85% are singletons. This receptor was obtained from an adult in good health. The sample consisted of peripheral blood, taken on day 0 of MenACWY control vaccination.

The CDR3 is CASSVSGATNYGYTF. CDR3 in DNA: TGCGCCAGCAGCGTGTCAGGGGCGACAAACTATGGCTACACCTTC. The chain couples TRBV5-1 to TRBJ1-2; possibly TRBD1 for D (6 bases). The CDR3 is made up of 15 amino acids. From germline, CDR1 is SGHRS and CDR2 YFSETQ. The V and J ends lost 4 bases and 2 bases respectively, with 15 bases between them.